These 23 T cell receptor beta chains share one sample of origin, sequenced in a study of T cells expressing NK-cell markers. TCRdb re-called the 5' RACE reads, yielding one record per CDR3 amino acid sequence without DNA. This sample contains about 3,400 distinct CDR3 sequences. The sequencing sample was made of blood T cells: a sorted CD56 or NKG2C T cell subset, CD4+ or CD8+ T cells, or bulk PBMC T cells (not recorded which). Source of these receptors: a man between 18 and 69 years old in good health.

The V gene is TRBV12-3 or TRBV12-4, the J gene TRBJ1-6. The CDR3 is 13 amino acids. The CDR3 is CASSTRGNSPLHF.

The chain recombines TRBV5-1 with TRBJ2-2; without DNA, the TCRdb call of TRBD1 cannot be checked. The CDR3 extends over 15 amino acids. CDR1 and CDR2 (germline): SGHRS, YFSETQ. The CDR3 region is CASSVGTVNTGELFF.

This chain joins TRBV5-6 and TRBJ1-5; TCRdb gives TRBD1 as the D gene, but with no DNA this cannot be confirmed. Per germline, CDR1 SGHDT and CDR2 YYEEEE. The CDR3 consists of 16 residues. This CDR3 is CASSQGTGGGGQPQHF.

The chain recombines TRBV20-1 with TRBJ2-1; TCRdb proposes TRBD1, but this gene call is untestable without DNA. Germline V gene data show CDR1 as DFQATT and CDR2 as SNEGSKA (reference sequence). This CDR3 comprises 16 residues. This CDR3 reads CSATLTGRGPYNEQFF.

CDR3: CASSLGTGGRQPQHF. The V and J genes are TRBV27 and TRBJ1-5; the TCRdb D gene call, TRBD1, has no DNA to confirm it. This CDR3 has 15 residues. Germline V gene lookup returns CDR1 MNHEY and CDR2 SMNVEV (reference sequence).

The CDR3 here is CASSLVGLAGNHRPDTQYF. The chain recombines TRBV11-2 with TRBJ2-3; there is no DNA to check the TCRdb D call of TRBD2. Germline V gives CDR1 SGHAT, CDR2 FQNNGV. The CDR3 has 19 residues.

This chain connects TRBV20-1 to TRBJ1-6. From germline, CDR1 is DFQATT and CDR2 SNEGSKA (reference sequence). This CDR3 has 14 residues. CDR3 loop: CSASLGELNSPLHF.

The J gene is TRBJ2-1, the V gene TRBV7-9; absent DNA, TCRdb's TRBD2 call cannot be checked. The CDR3 has 16 residues. From germline, CDR1 is SEHNR and CDR2 FQNEAQ (reference sequence). CDR3 sequence: CASQTTSGGAWNEQFF.

The chain links TRBV30 to TRBJ2-7; TCRdb reports TRBD1, a call that lacks DNA to check it against. Germline loops: CDR1 GTSNPN, CDR2 SVGIG (reference sequence). This CDR3 has 13 residues. The CDR3 reads CAWTRGQGNEQYF.

The CDR3 spells CASSSSGGYEQYF. The chain recombines TRBV7-3 with TRBJ2-7; lacking DNA, the TRBD1 call made by TCRdb goes unchecked. This CDR3 spans 13 amino acids. Germline V CDR1 and CDR2: SGHTA, FQGTGA.

The chain combines TRBV7-2 with TRBJ1-1. This CDR3 has 13 residues. From germline, CDR1 is SGHTA and CDR2 FQGNSA. The CDR3 region is CASSLGYNTEAFF.

The V gene is TRBV4-3, the J gene TRBJ2-2; there is no DNA to check the TCRdb D call of TRBD2. Germline lookup yields CDR1 LGHNA and CDR2 YSLEER. CDR3 size: 14 residues. The CDR3 region is CASSQGGSAGELFF.

The chain recombines TRBV20-1 with TRBJ2-7. The germline V gene encodes CDR1 DFQATT and CDR2 SNEGSKA (reference sequence). The CDR3 length is 11 residues. The CDR3 here is CSAERGYEQYF.

The chain carries TRBV20-1 and TRBJ2-7; TCRdb gives TRBD2 as the D gene, but with no DNA this cannot be confirmed. CDR3 length equals 13 residues. Germline V gene sequence: CDR1 DFQATT, CDR2 SNEGSKA (reference sequence). This chain's CDR3 is CSASGRSLYEQYF.

The CDR3 here is CASSLDQTDTQYF. V usage is TRBV7-9 and J usage is TRBJ2-3. This CDR3 spans 13 amino acids. CDR1 and CDR2 from the germline V gene are SEHNR and FQNEAQ (reference sequence).

The chain combines TRBV4-1 with TRBJ2-1; absent DNA, TCRdb's TRBD2 call cannot be checked. CDR1 MGHRA and CDR2 YSYEKL come from the germline V gene. There are 15 residues in the CDR3. The CDR3 loop is CASSPHPSGYNEQFF.

The chain has TRBV29-1 and TRBJ2-1; TCRdb designates TRBD1, a call that cannot be tested without DNA. Germline V lookup: CDR1 SQVTM, CDR2 ANQGSEA. The CDR3 is made up of 16 amino acids. CDR3 region: CSAQLGTGGIYDEQFF.

The chain has TRBV11-2 and TRBJ2-3. The CDR3 runs to 13 residues. Germline CDR1 and CDR2: SGHAT and FQNNGV. The CDR3 is CASSLDSTDTQYF.

V usage is TRBV6-2 or TRBV6-3 and J usage is TRBJ2-1; TCRdb designates TRBD2, a call that cannot be tested without DNA. Germline-derived CDR1 and CDR2 are MNHEY and SVGEGT. The length of the CDR3 is 21 residues. This CDR3 is CASSYSLIRSGRASSYNEQFF.

The rearrangement joins TRBV18 to TRBJ1-1. The CDR3 is 14 amino acids. The germline CDR1 and CDR2 sequences are KGHSH and LQKENI. The CDR3 sequence: CASSPQTLNTEAFF.

V usage is TRBV7-9 and J usage is TRBJ2-7; the D call of TRBD1 rests on TCRdb alone, since no DNA is present to check it. Germline assignment: CDR1 SEHNR and CDR2 FQNEAQ (reference sequence). The CDR3 covers 14 residues. The CDR3: CASGADSSSYEQYF.

This chain links TRBV12-3 or TRBV12-4 with TRBJ2-3. The CDR3 spans 14 residues. CDR3 amino acids: CASRLAGGTDTQYF.

The gene calls are TRBV16 and TRBJ2-7. Per germline, CDR1 KGHSY and CDR2 FQNENV. This CDR3 is built from 12 residues. CDR3 in amino acids: CASSHSQYEQYF.